This T cell receptor (beta chain) emerged from a study of vaccination effects on CD4 cells after COVID-19. The CDR3 has 15 residues. V dropped 7 bases and J dropped 4; count of bases not matched to a gene: 10. Germline V gives CDR1 MNHNS, CDR2 SASEGT. Isolation of CD4+ T cells took place after less than 12 days of culture. Sequencing used immunoSEQ multiplex PCR; TCRdb keeps in-frame clones, though not all of them. This sample has about 38,000 clones, with roughly 80% found just once. To note about this clone: The target antigen is unknown.

The chain combines TRBV6-1 with TRBJ2-3; TRBD2 matches 8 bases. Sequencing used CD4+ T cells from PBMCs cultured without peptide, obtained before COVID-19 vaccination. The receptor's source is a human donor who received a COVID-19 vaccine. Written as DNA, the CDR3 is TGTGCCAGCACGGACCCGGGGGGGAGCGCAGATACGCAGTATTTT. Protein: CASTDPGGSADTQYF.